This entry lists 23 T cell receptor beta chains sequenced from one sample in a study of T cells in Graves' hyperthyroidism and ophthalmopathy. Researchers amplified the TCR beta CDR3 regions from RNA transcripts. Initially, a first-round RT-PCR of the TCR CDR3 employed the HTBI primer set. One entry per CDR3 protein results from TCRdb running MiXCR on the multiplex PCR reads. The table lists 300,000 to 400,000 distinct CDR3 sequences, approximately 14% of them singletons. Sequencing input: blood. These receptors were collected from a woman younger than 45 with Graves' hyperthyroidism.

This clonotype has ten or more counts. The CDR3 nucleotides are TGTGCCAGCAGTCCTCGACAGGGGTTGGTCACTGAAGCTTTCTTT. This translates into CASSPRQGLVTEAFF. The rearrangement uses TRBV12-3 or TRBV12-4 and TRBJ1-1, with TRBD1 matching over 8 bases. This CDR3 comprises 15 residues. The trim removed 5 bases at V and 4 bases at J, leaving 9 bases unmatched.

The chain combines TRBV20-1 with TRBJ1-1; tentative D call: TRBD1 (6 bases). This CDR3 region has 14 residues. Trimming stripped 3 bases from V and 3 bases from J, with 14 bases between. Germline values: CDR1 DFQATT, CDR2 SNEGSKA (reference sequence). CDR3 sequence: CSARPGGGHTEAFF. Written as DNA, the CDR3 is TGCAGTGCTAGGCCTGGGGGCGGACACACTGAAGCTTTCTTT.

This clonotype was found a few times. The chain recombines TRBV29-1 with TRBJ1-2, with D perhaps TRBD1 (6 bases). V gave up 7 bases and J gave up 1 base, with 16 bases separating them. The germline CDR1 and CDR2 sequences are SQVTM and ANQGSEA. This CDR3 comprises 14 residues. CDR3 sequence (DNA): TGCAGCGCCATGACAGGAGCAGTTAACTATGGCTACACCTTC. This sequence encodes CSAMTGAVNYGYTF.

This clonotype was found a few times. The CDR3 coding sequence is TGCAGTGCTGGCCGGGACAGGGGGCTTGATGAGCAGTTCTTC. It is translated as CSAGRDRGLDEQFF. This rearrangement joins TRBV20-1 to TRBJ2-1; 12 bases fit TRBD1. The junction had 7 bases not matched to a gene; V was cut back by 5 bases and J by 8 bases. Germline CDR1 reads DFQATT; CDR2 reads SNEGSKA (reference sequence). This CDR3 spans 14 amino acids.

This clonotype was observed many times. The gene calls are TRBV2 and TRBJ2-3, with 9 bases identical to TRBD2. The length of the CDR3 is 13 residues. The V gene's germline CDR1 is SNHLY and CDR2 FYNNEI. Trimming removed 7 bases from V and 2 bases from J; junction bases left unmatched: 1. CDR3 nucleotide sequence: TGTGCCAGCACTAGCGGGGACACAGATACGCAGTATTTT. Translated, it gives CASTSGDTDTQYF. The whole variable domain, remainder taken from reference TRBV2 and TRBJ2-3, is EPEVTQTPSHQVTQMGQEVILRCVPISNHLYFYWYRQILGQKVEFLVSFYNNEISEKSEIFDDQFSVERPDGSNFTLKIRSTKLEDSAMYFCASTSGDTDTQYFGPGTRLTVL.

This clonotype has a count of ten or more. This sequence joins TRBV28 and TRBJ2-1; unclear D gene. Germline V lookup: CDR1 MDHEN, CDR2 SYDVKM. Trimming removed 4 bases from V and 4 bases from J, with 11 bases in between. This CDR3 spans 14 amino acids. CDR3 coding DNA: TGTGCCAGCAGTTCCCTACTTCGGTACAATGAGCAGTTCTTC. As protein: CASSSLLRYNEQFF.

This clonotype was picked up many times. The J gene is TRBJ2-3, the V gene TRBV19; D tentatively fits TRBD1 or TRBD2 (6 bases each). The CDR3 contains 15 residues. The V end was cut by 3 bases, the J end by 2 bases, with 12 bases between. Germline V gene lookup returns CDR1 LNHDA and CDR2 SQIVND (reference sequence). CDR3 DNA sequence: TGTGCCAGTAGTATCCCGAGGGGGGCCACAGATACGCAGTATTTT. Translating it yields CASSIPRGATDTQYF.

The gene calls are TRBV5-5 and TRBJ1-2; perhaps TRBD1 as D (5 bases). The CDR3 spans 13 residues. The ends were cut back, 5 bases at V and 1 base at J, with 9 bases in the middle. Germline V CDR1 and CDR2: SGHKS, YYEKEE (reference sequence). CDR3 sequence: CASRSTVNYGYTF. In DNA, the CDR3 is TGTGCCAGCAGGTCGACAGTTAACTATGGCTACACCTTC.

The chain carries TRBV7-6 and TRBJ2-3; D is uncertain. Trimming cost V 1 base and J 1 base, with 9 bases left between them. This CDR3 contains 15 residues. Germline lookup yields CDR1 SGHVS and CDR2 FNYEAQ. The CDR3: CASSLELRRTDTQYF. CDR3 nucleotide sequence: TGTGCCAGCAGCTTAGAATTGCGGCGCACAGATACGCAGTATTTT.

Ten or more counts support this clonotype. The chain is built from TRBV7-2 and TRBJ1-1; no firm D call. V was clipped by 5 bases and J by 1 base, with 8 bases between them. The CDR3 is 13 amino acids. Germline V gives CDR1 SGHTA, CDR2 FQGNSA. The CDR3 DNA reads as TGTGCCAGCAGCCGACCAGGGAACACTGAAGCTTTCTTT. This translates into CASSRPGNTEAFF.

This clonotype was seen ten or more times. This chain joins TRBV28 and TRBJ2-2; 10 nucleotides match TRBD1. Germline V gene sequence: CDR1 MDHEN, CDR2 SYDVKM. V trimming: 2 bases; J trimming: 3 bases; junction bases outside the gene matches: 3. CDR3 length equals 16 residues. In DNA form, the CDR3 reads TGTGCCAGCAGTTTAATCGGGACAGGGGACACCGGGGAGCTGTTTTTT. Its translation: CASSLIGTGDTGELFF.

This clonotype occurred a few times. The rearrangement joins TRBV3-1 to TRBJ1-6, with D perhaps matching TRBD1 (6 bases). The V gene lost 3 bases and the J gene lost 9 bases, with 18 bases spanning the gap. This CDR3 has 16 residues. CDR1 is LGHDT and CDR2 is YNNKEL in the germline V gene (reference sequence). DNA of the CDR3: TGTGCCAGCAGCCAGACCCCGGGGGGCCTGCCTTCACCCCTCCACTTT. Encoded protein: CASSQTPGGLPSPLHF.

At least ten counts were recorded for this clonotype. The chain joins TRBV15 to TRBJ2-2, with unresolved D. This CDR3 is 15 amino acids long. Germline V lookup: CDR1 LNHNV, CDR2 YYDKDF (reference sequence). V was pared by 0 bases and J by 0 bases, with 5 bases between. DNA for the CDR3: TGTGCCACCAGCAGAGATAAGTCGAACACCGGGGAGCTGTTTTTT. This sequence encodes CATSRDKSNTGELFF. The variable domain in full, completed from reference TRBV15 and TRBJ2-2, reads DAMVIQNPRYQVTQFGKPVTLSCSQTLNHNVMYWYQQKSSQAPKLLFHYYDKDFNNEADTPDNFQSRRPNTSFCFLDIRSPGLGDTAMYLCATSRDKSNTGELFFGEGSRLTVL.

This clonotype was recorded a few times. V and J are TRBV29-1 and TRBJ1-5; 7 bases are a match to TRBD1. The CDR3 loop spans 15 amino acids. After removal of 4 bases from V and 1 base from J, the junction contained 7 bases not matched to a gene. Per the germline V gene, CDR1 is SQVTM and CDR2 is ANQGSEA. The CDR3 here is CSVALAGGSNQPQHF. The DNA of the CDR3 is TGCAGCGTTGCCCTAGCAGGGGGAAGCAATCAGCCCCAGCATTTT. Combining the CDR3 with reference TRBV29-1 and TRBJ1-5 gives the whole variable domain SAVISQKPSRDICQRGTSLTIQCQVDSQVTMMFWYRQQPGQSLTLIATANQGSEATYESGFVIDKFPISRPNLTFSTLTVSNMSPEDSSIYLCSVALAGGSNQPQHFGDGTRLSIL.

The chain's CDR3 is CASSVAGAVQETQYF. The DNA of the CDR3 is TGTGCCAGCAGCGTAGCTGGGGCAGTACAAGAGACCCAGTACTTC. V and J are TRBV9 and TRBJ2-5; a possible D gene is TRBD1 (5 bases). The germline V and J ends were trimmed by 0 bases and 2 bases, with 11 bases remaining between them. Germline CDR1 SGDLS, CDR2 YYNGEE. This CDR3 has 15 residues.

V is TRBV15 and J is TRBJ2-1; D is uncertain. The CDR3 has 12 amino acids. The germline CDR1 and CDR2 sequences are LNHNV and YYDKDF (reference sequence). V dropped 0 bases and J dropped 7 bases, with 4 bases sitting between them. In nucleotides, the CDR3 is TGTGCCACCAGCAGAGATACGAATGAGCAGTTCTTC. Translation: CATSRDTNEQFF.

This sequence joins TRBV6-2 or TRBV6-3 and TRBJ2-5, with 10 bases that match TRBD1. V was clipped by 5 bases and J by 5 bases; unmatched bases: 17. From germline, CDR1 is MNHEY and CDR2 SVGEGT. This CDR3 is built from 18 residues. CDR3 DNA sequence: TGTGCCAGCAGTCCGAAGGGACAGGGGATTGTTGGCAAGGAGACCCAGTACTTC. Translating it yields CASSPKGQGIVGKETQYF.

The chain recombines TRBV11-1 with TRBJ1-1; maybe TRBD1 (5 bases). CDR3 length: 12 residues. V lost 3 bases to trimming and J lost 6 bases, with 8 bases between them. The germline gives CDR1 SGHAT, CDR2 FQDESV (reference sequence). CDR3 coding DNA: TGTGCCAGCAGCTTCACGGGGCCTGAAGCTTTCTTT. Its translation is CASSFTGPEAFF. Full variable domain (outside the CDR3, taken from reference TRBV11-1 and TRBJ1-1): EAEVAQSPRYKITEKSQAVAFWCDPISGHATLYWYRQILGQGPELLVQFQDESVVDDSQLPKDRFSAERLKGVDSTLKIQPAELGDSAMYLCASSFTGPEAFFGQGTRLTVV.

This clonotype was detected many times. The CDR3, as DNA: TGTGCCAGCAGTTTACCGGGAGGGGAGCAGTTCTTC. It translates to CASSLPGGEQFF. The chain joins TRBV27 to TRBJ2-1; the match to TRBD2 covers 8 bases. The V segment lost 2 bases and the J segment 10 bases; nucleotides outside the gene matches: 1. Germline lookup yields CDR1 MNHEY and CDR2 SMNVEV (reference sequence). The CDR3 runs 12 residues.

This clonotype was detected a few times. The chain recombines TRBV11-2 with TRBJ1-1; TRBD1 might be the D (6 bases). This CDR3 is built from 14 residues. Germline V CDR1 and CDR2: SGHAT, FQNNGV. The V and J ends lost 8 bases and 4 bases respectively, with 17 bases between them. This CDR3 reads CASLHRAAGTEAFF. In DNA, the CDR3 is TGTGCCAGCTTACACAGGGCTGCGGGCACTGAAGCTTTCTTT.

In this sample, this clonotype turned up many times. The chain employs TRBV6-1 and TRBJ2-3; D unresolved. The CDR3 contains 13 residues. The V end was cut by 7 bases, the J end by 2 bases, with 10 bases between. Germline CDR1 reads MNHNS; CDR2 reads SASEGT. The CDR3 spells CASTASLTDTQYF. CDR3 nucleotide sequence: TGTGCCAGCACTGCGTCACTCACAGATACGCAGTATTTT.

This clonotype has a count of ten or more. The chain joins TRBV3-1 to TRBJ2-4, with 7 bases matching TRBD1. CDR1 is LGHDT and CDR2 is YNNKEL in the germline V gene (reference sequence). The CDR3 contains 16 residues. The V gene end was trimmed by 4 bases and the J gene end by 1 base; junction bases not matched to a gene: 7. The CDR3 region has the DNA TGTGCCAGCAGCCTGACAGGGTCCGCGGCCAAAAACATTCAGTACTTC. It translates to CASSLTGSAAKNIQYF.

This clonotype has just a few counts. V is TRBV6-2 or TRBV6-3 and J is TRBJ1-1; 8 bases align to TRBD1. The CDR3 is made up of 14 amino acids. The germline gives CDR1 MNHEY, CDR2 SVGEGT. The trim removed 11 bases at V and 3 bases at J, leaving 11 bases unmatched. The CDR3 bases are TGTGCCTGCGGCAGGGGGCTAGCGGACACTGAAGCTTTCTTT. It yields the protein CACGRGLADTEAFF.